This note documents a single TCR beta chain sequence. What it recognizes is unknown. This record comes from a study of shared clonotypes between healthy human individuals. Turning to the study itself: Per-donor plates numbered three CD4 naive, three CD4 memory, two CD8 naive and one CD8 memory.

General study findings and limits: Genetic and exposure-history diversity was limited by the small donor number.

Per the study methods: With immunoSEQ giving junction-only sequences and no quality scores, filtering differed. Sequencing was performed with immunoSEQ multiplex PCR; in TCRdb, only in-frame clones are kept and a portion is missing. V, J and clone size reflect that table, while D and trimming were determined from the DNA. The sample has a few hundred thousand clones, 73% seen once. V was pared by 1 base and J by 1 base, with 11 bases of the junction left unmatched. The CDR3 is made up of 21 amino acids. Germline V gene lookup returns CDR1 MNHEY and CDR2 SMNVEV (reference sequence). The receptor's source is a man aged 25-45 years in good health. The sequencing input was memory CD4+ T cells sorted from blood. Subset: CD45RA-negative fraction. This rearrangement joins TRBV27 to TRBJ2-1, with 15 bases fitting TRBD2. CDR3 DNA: TGTGCCAGCAGTTTATTATGGACTAGCGGGAGGGCTTTTGAGTCCTACAATGAGCAGTTCTTC. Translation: CASSLLWTSGRAFESYNEQFF.